This T cell receptor beta chain was profiled in a study of human T cells and chemical hapten exposure. This clonotype has only a few counts. What it binds is not known. Time point given: patch test 1, 2 weeks after DPC sensitization. Treatment in this sample: therapeutic diphenylcyclopropenone sensitization with weekly scalp DPC. Findings and caveats of the study: In the PT1 data, expanded TCR counts showed a positive correlation with patch test score.

The library gave individual cDNA molecules unique molecular identifiers. Using its own MiXCR run on the RACE reads, TCRdb lists one record per CDR3 protein. This sample has 95,000 to 150,000 distinct CDR3 sequences; about 13% occur once, and the top ten carry 0.92%. CDR3 length: 15 amino acids. The V end lost 1 base, the J end lost 7 bases, and 16 bases lay between the germline ends. Per germline, CDR1 SGHDN and CDR2 FVKESK. The chain recombines TRBV14 with TRBJ1-1; D is perhaps TRBD1 (5 bases). This receptor was identified in a man between 18 and 35 years old with alopecia areata. Some clones in this sample may be carry-over from other donors' samples. Here the sequenced sample was whole blood, taken in connection with sensitization to the hapten diphenylcyclopropenone (DPC). The CDR3 DNA follows: TGTGCCAGCAGCCAAGCCGGGACCTTTCAGCATGAAGCTTTCTTT. Translated: CASSQAGTFQHEAFF.